This TCR beta chain was documented in a study of T cells in Graves' hyperthyroidism and ophthalmopathy. Unmatched junction bases numbered 6, after V lost 6 bases and J lost 1 base. Looked up from germline, CDR1 is DFQATT and CDR2 is SNEGSKA (reference sequence). The CDR3 is made up of 13 amino acids. Amplified TCR beta CDR3 regions derived from RNA transcripts. The TCR CDR3 was amplified in a first-round RT-PCR using the HTBI primer set. From the multiplex PCR reads, TCRdb called clonotypes with MiXCR, one entry per CDR3 protein. The sample has 350,000 to 400,000 distinct CDR3 sequences, about 20% seen once. Diagnoses used clinical symptoms, serum thyroxine and TRAb, thyroid ultrasound and orbital computed tomography. PBMCs were derived from 7.5 to 10 ml fresh peripheral blood. This clonotype was found many times.

Source material: blood. This TCR came from a woman between 18 and 29 years old with Graves' hyperthyroidism. The chain has TRBV20-1 and TRBJ2-7; the match to TRBD1 covers 7 bases. This CDR3 reads CSAQGGWSYEQYF. CDR3 in DNA: TGCAGTGCCCAAGGGGGCTGGTCCTACGAGCAGTACTTC.